These T cell receptor beta chains were read from a single sample in a study of shared clonotypes between healthy human individuals. Method: immunoSEQ multiplex PCR; TCRdb's copy keeps in-frame clones and lacks some. The repertoire holds 600,000 or so clones, roughly 98% seen once, with 0.3% in the top ten. Source material: naive CD8+ T cells sorted from blood. The receptor set was obtained from a man aged 30 to 45 in good health. Both conserved end residues are trimmed from each CDR3. Each record gives: CDR3 length, clone size, D gene, V gene, CDR3 protein. The D gene is left open where the match is weak. The size field is filled for only some rows; it gives once, few, many or a size class.

11 | . | . | TRBV4-1 | ASSQDRGYEQY
12 | . | . | TRBV29-1 | SAHPGLASDTQY
12 | . | . | TRBV11-3 | ASSPAGQPYEQY
13 | . | TRBD1 | TRBV7-9 | ASSLGQGSGYGYT
11 | . | . | TRBV7-9 | ASSLEAGGELF
13 | . | . | TRBV27 | ASSSLPISYNEQF
13 | once | TRBD2 | TRBV6-5 | ASSSSGTTTDTQY
14 | . | . | TRBV6-6 | ASSYPLGQGFYGYT
17 | . | . | TRBV5-1 | ASSLPNVLQGKNTDTQY
12 | . | . | TRBV7-9 | ASSLVAASYEQY
13 | . | TRBD2 | TRBV7-9 | ASSPQTSGWETQY
14 | . | TRBD2 | TRBV7-3 | ASSLIPSGTTDTQY
14 | . | . | TRBV27 | ASSPPGLRGIYEQY
10 | . | . | TRBV7-9 | ASSPAGAEAF
13 | few | . | TRBV29-1 | SVAFLAGEYNEQF
16 | . | TRBD1 | TRBV19 | ASRRRPGQGTNNEKLF
11 | . | TRBD2 | TRBV29-1 | SVRTSGSHEQY
14 | . | . | TRBV5-4 | ASSRQQRAYTGELF
11 | . | . | TRBV9 | ASSVGPYTEAF
16 | once | . | TRBV5-5 | ASSLVSEDLDTTTILV
11 | . | . | TRBV5-3 | ARSLDVGSPQY
11 | . | . | TRBV6-5 | ASSPQGPYEQY
15 | . | . | TRBV14 | ASSQGGWVGSYNEQF
14 | . | . | TRBV27 | ASSFQNRASTGELF
16 | . | TRBD2 | TRBV11-2 | ASSLVGGTRANTDTQY
11 | . | TRBD1 | TRBV29-1 | SVQDRGDYGYT
11 | . | . | TRBV5-1 | ASSFGGYNEQF